This T cell receptor (beta chain) was sequenced for a study of radiation and T cells in renal cell carcinoma. As to treatment: treatment-naive control, cytoreductive nephrectomy. Germline CDR1 reads MNHEY; CDR2 reads SMNVEV (reference sequence). The CDR3 length is 16 residues. Losses at the gene ends were 4 bases for V and 4 bases for J; bases not matched to a gene: 12. Measured with immunoSEQ multiplex PCR; TCRdb has only the in-frame clones, and not every one. This table has 8,000 to 10,000 clones, over 55% appearing once. The V call is TRBV27, the J call TRBJ2-7; 8 nucleotides agree with TRBD2. The TCR sequence derives from a man aged 55 to 70 with renal cell carcinoma. The sample in question was tumor tissue, obtained from a patient whose treatment was nephrectomy without radiotherapy. CDR3: CASSSYSGALGYEQYF. The CDR3 coding sequence is TGTGCCAGCAGTTCTTATAGCGGGGCCCTCGGATACGAGCAGTACTTC.